The 14 T cell receptor beta chains given below trace back to one sample, sequenced in a study of prognosis after radiotherapy for stage I lung cancer. From genomic DNA, two-round multiplex PCR was used to amplify TCR beta CDR3. First-round PCR employed TRBV- and TRBJ-specific primers for each gene. TCRdb analysed the multiplex PCR reads with MiXCR anew, one entry per CDR3 protein. Of over 15,000 distinct CDR3 sequences in the sample, under 50% are singletons; the top ten hold around 44%. This specimen consisted of PBMCs, obtained before or after stereotactic body radiation therapy (not recorded which). The receptors originated from a donor at least 50 years old with non-small cell lung cancer.

At least ten counts were recorded for this clonotype. The rearrangement uses TRBV6-2 or TRBV6-3 and TRBJ2-1; unclear D gene. The CDR3 has 16 residues. Trimming took 0 bases from V and 5 from J, leaving 14 bases between them. Germline lookup yields CDR1 MNHEY and CDR2 SVGEGT. The CDR3 DNA reads as TGTGCCAGCAGTTACTCCTATATATTTTTAAACAATGAGCAGTTCTTC. This gives the protein CASSYSYIFLNNEQFF.

The chain has TRBV20-1 and TRBJ1-2; 8 bases map to TRBD1. Germline V lookup: CDR1 DFQATT, CDR2 SNEGSKA (reference sequence). The CDR3 runs 13 residues. V shed 5 bases, J shed 3 bases, and the junction held 5 bases outside the gene matches. CDR3 protein: CSASDRAHYGYTF. The CDR3 DNA reads TGCAGTGCTTCGGACAGGGCCCACTATGGCTACACCTTC.

This clonotype was counted a single time. The DNA is left out, because the CDR3 cannot be placed on it with certainty; the CDR3 is given as TCRdb lists it. The chain combines TRBV12-3 or TRBV12-4 with TRBJ1-2; the DNA was not used to check the table's D call, TRBD1. The CDR3 totals 15 residues, both ends included. This chain's CDR3 is CASSFGPGSNYGYTF.

Note on this clonotype: A far larger clone differs by one base, so this is likely a read error. The chain carries TRBV7-2 and TRBJ2-3; D may match TRBD1 or TRBD2 (5 bases each). The V gene lost 9 bases and the J gene lost 3 bases, with 19 bases spanning the gap. Germline V gene lookup returns CDR1 SGHTA and CDR2 FQGNSA. The CDR3 is 15 amino acids. CDR3 residues: CARSNRGAMTDTQYF. The CDR3 nucleotides are TGTGCCAGGAGTAATCGAGGGGCTATGACAGATACGCAGTATTTT.

This clonotype was observed a few times. The V gene is TRBV25-1, the J gene TRBJ1-1; a possible D gene is TRBD1 (5 bases). Germline V CDR1 and CDR2: MGHDK, SYGVNS. The CDR3 is 13 residues long. V lost 4 bases and J lost 5, with 11 bases in between. This chain's CDR3 is CASSGWAGTEAFF. The CDR3 DNA reads as TGTGCCAGCAGTGGATGGGCAGGGACTGAAGCTTTCTTT.

V gene TRBV19 combines with J gene TRBJ1-1; D is unresolved. Germline V lookup: CDR1 LNHDA, CDR2 SQIVND (reference sequence). V lost 0 bases and J 4 bases, leaving 9 bases between the germline ends. The CDR3 consists of 14 residues. CDR3 in DNA: TGTGCCAGTAGTATAGATTTGGAGGCCACTGAAGCTTTCTTT. It codes for CASSIDLEATEAFF.

Concerning this clonotype itself: A far larger clone is just one base off, so this is likely a read error. The chain employs TRBV6-1 and TRBJ2-3; possibly TRBD1 or TRBD2 for D (5 bases each). The CDR3 has 13 residues. Germline loops: CDR1 MNHNS, CDR2 SASEGT. The CDR3 reads CASSTGPTYTQYF. CDR3 nucleotides: TGTGCCAGCAGTACGGGACCCACATATACGCAGTATTTT.

The chain joins TRBV7-8 to TRBJ1-4, with D unclear. The V end lost 9 bases, the J end lost 7 bases, and 18 bases lay between the germline ends. In germline, CDR1 is SGHVS, CDR2 FQNEAQ. The CDR3 has 14 residues. The CDR3 coding sequence is TGTGCCAGAAGACGACGCGGATCCGCTGAAAAACTGTTTTTT. Its protein is CARRRRGSAEKLFF.

This clonotype was seen only a few times. The chain carries TRBV6-1 and TRBJ1-1, with 7 positions matching TRBD1. CDR1 MNHNS and CDR2 SASEGT come from the germline V gene. V lost 6 bases to trimming and J lost 4 bases; unmatched junction nucleotides: 8. CDR3 size: 14 residues. CDR3 coding DNA: TGTGCCAGCAGGCCACAGGGGCGGCCCACTGAAGCTTTCTTT. It specifies CASRPQGRPTEAFF.

This clonotype was seen just once. The rearrangement uses TRBV2 and TRBJ2-1; D perhaps matches TRBD2 (5 bases). Trimming removed 6 bases at V and 0 bases at J, with 12 bases between. CDR3 length equals 15 residues. The germline V gene encodes CDR1 SNHLY and CDR2 FYNNEI. CDR3 DNA: TGTGCCAGCAGGAGCGACGAGGGCTCCTACAATGAGCAGTTCTTC. It translates to CASRSDEGSYNEQFF.

This clonotype has a count of ten or more. This sequence joins TRBV6-1 and TRBJ1-3, with 12 bases identical to TRBD1. CDR1 is MNHNS, CDR2 SASEGT, per germline. The junction had 8 bases not matched to a gene; V was cut back by 5 bases and J by 0 bases. CDR3 length: 18 residues. As DNA, the CDR3 is TGTGCCAGCAGTCCTGGGACAGGGGGCAAAAGCTCTGGAAACACCATATATTTT. Translated, it gives CASSPGTGGKSSGNTIYF.

This clonotype was seen ten or more times. V is TRBV28 and J is TRBJ2-5, with 9 nucleotides matching TRBD2. Looked up from germline, CDR1 is MDHEN and CDR2 is SYDVKM. This CDR3 spans 14 amino acids. With 6 bases clipped from V and 5 bases from J, the junction kept 7 bases outside the gene matches. CDR3 protein: CASRTSGGRETQYF. CDR3 in DNA: TGTGCCAGCAGGACAAGCGGGGGGAGGGAGACCCAGTACTTC.

In the case of this clonotype: The junction differs from germline at one of its ends, possibly a read error. V usage is TRBV7-9 and J usage is TRBJ1-4; 9 nucleotides align to TRBD1. The CDR3 extends over 16 amino acids. CDR1 and CDR2 (germline): SEHNR, FQNEAQ (reference sequence). DNA of the CDR3: TGTTCCAGCAGCTTTACGAAAAGACAGGGGGGCGAAAAACTGTTTTTT. It codes for CSSSFTKRQGGEKLFF.

This clonotype is medium-sized by share. The J gene is TRBJ1-3, the V gene TRBV27; D call uncertain. CDR3 length: 14 residues. Germline V gene lookup returns CDR1 MNHEY and CDR2 SMNVEV (reference sequence). V lost 4 bases and J 0 bases, leaving 7 bases between the germline ends. DNA of the CDR3: TGTGCCAGCAGTTCCCTAGGCTCTGGAAACACCATATATTTT. It yields the protein CASSSLGSGNTIYF.